This TCR beta chain is from a study of cytomegalovirus exposure and HLA in healthy donors. Remarks on this clone: The antigen remains undetermined.

Germline CDR1 is SNHLY and CDR2 is FYNNEI. CDR3 length equals 15 residues. V lost 4 bases to trimming and J lost 6 bases; unmatched junction nucleotides: 8. Study-level points and caveats: Analysis was performed later, and it showed HLA-associated TCR beta chains to be more clonally expanded than equally common others.

The PCR ran on 60 Vbeta and 13 Jbeta primers. Here immunoSEQ multiplex PCR was the method, and the copy in TCRdb shows in-frame clones only, minus some. Of about 120,000 clones listed, about 80% are singletons. Despite likely unrecorded immune exposures, the donors were nominally healthy at the time of sampling. The receptor's source is a woman aged 40 to 55 in good health and CMV-seropositive. Sequencing was carried out using PBMCs. V gene TRBV2 combines with J gene TRBJ1-5; TRBD1 aligns across 8 bases. The CDR3 DNA reads TGTGCCAGCAGTGCTGATGCAGGGGGCGGTCAGCCCCAGCATTTT. Its protein is CASSADAGGGQPQHF.